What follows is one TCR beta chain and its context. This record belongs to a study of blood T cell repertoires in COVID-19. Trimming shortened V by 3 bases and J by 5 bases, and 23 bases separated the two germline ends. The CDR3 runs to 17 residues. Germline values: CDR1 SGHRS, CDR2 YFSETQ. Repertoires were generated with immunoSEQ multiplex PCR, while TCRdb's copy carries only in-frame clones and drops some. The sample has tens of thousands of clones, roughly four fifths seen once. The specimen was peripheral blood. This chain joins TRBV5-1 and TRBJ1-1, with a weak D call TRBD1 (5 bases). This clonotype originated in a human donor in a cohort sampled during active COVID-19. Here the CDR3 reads CASSSTPQGTVRTEAFF. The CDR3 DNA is TGCGCCAGCAGCTCTACCCCCCAGGGCACAGTGAGGACTGAAGCTTTCTTT.